These T cell receptor beta chains were read from a single sample in a study of blood T cell repertoires in COVID-19. Repertoires were generated with immunoSEQ multiplex PCR, while TCRdb's copy carries only in-frame clones and drops some. The repertoire holds around 160,000 clones, around 82% seen once, with 13% to 15% in the top ten. What was sequenced was peripheral blood. All receptors derive from a human donor with acute or convalescent COVID-19. The donor label of this sample is uncertain. The CDR3 runs from the conserved cysteine through the conserved F or W. The order of the fields is D gene, V gene, J gene, clone size, CDR3 length, CDR3 protein, CDR3 DNA. D genes are given only for firm matches. Rows may omit the clone size; those that give it use once, few, many or a size class.

D gene: TRBD1; V gene: TRBV7-8; J gene: TRBJ1-2; clone size: few; CDR3 length: 15; CDR3 protein: CASSPSTGGGNSYTF; CDR3 DNA: TGTGCCAGCAGCCCATCGACAGGGGGCGGAAATAGCTACACCTTC
D gene: -; V gene: TRBV7-9; J gene: TRBJ1-1; clone size: -; CDR3 length: 13; CDR3 protein: CASSLRETRRPFF; CDR3 DNA: TGTGCCAGCAGCTTAAGAGAGACGCGGAGGCCTTTCTTT
D gene: -; V gene: TRBV5-1; J gene: TRBJ1-6; clone size: -; CDR3 length: 16; CDR3 protein: CASSMSTVGRNSPLHF; CDR3 DNA: TGCGCCAGCAGCATGTCAACAGTGGGGCGGAATTCACCCCTCCACTTT
D gene: TRBD2; V gene: TRBV5-1; J gene: TRBJ2-3; clone size: -; CDR3 length: 21; CDR3 protein: CASSLAPGLAGARTRTDTQYF; CDR3 DNA: TGCGCCAGCAGCTTGGCCCCGGGACTAGCGGGGGCCCGGACCCGCACAGATACGCAGTATTTT
D gene: TRBD1; V gene: TRBV7-9; J gene: TRBJ1-1; clone size: -; CDR3 length: 13; CDR3 protein: CASSLSQGAEAFF; CDR3 DNA: TGTGCCAGCAGCTTAAGTCAGGGGGCTGAAGCTTTCTTT
D gene: TRBD1; V gene: TRBV29-1; J gene: TRBJ2-3; clone size: -; CDR3 length: 12; CDR3 protein: CSAGGMRDTQYF; CDR3 DNA: TGCAGCGCAGGGGGCATGAGAGATACGCAGTATTTT
D gene: -; V gene: TRBV6-5; J gene: TRBJ1-2; clone size: -; CDR3 length: 14; CDR3 protein: CACSEAGLGEGYTF; CDR3 DNA: TGTGCCTGCTCGGAGGCAGGATTGGGTGAAGGCTACACCTTC
D gene: TRBD1; V gene: TRBV6-6; J gene: TRBJ1-2; clone size: few; CDR3 length: 14; CDR3 protein: CASSAWDRGLGYTF; CDR3 DNA: TGTGCCAGCAGCGCCTGGGACAGGGGACTAGGCTACACCTTC
D gene: TRBD1; V gene: TRBV5-6; J gene: TRBJ1-2; clone size: many; CDR3 length: 15; CDR3 protein: CASSSYRTGSYGYTF; CDR3 DNA: TGTGCCAGCAGCTCCTATAGGACAGGGTCCTATGGCTACACCTTC
D gene: TRBD1; V gene: TRBV2; J gene: TRBJ1-4; clone size: -; CDR3 length: 14; CDR3 protein: CASSWDSPNEKLFF; CDR3 DNA: TGTGCCAGCAGTTGGGACAGCCCTAATGAAAAACTGTTTTTT
D gene: TRBD1; V gene: TRBV3-1/TRBV3-2; J gene: TRBJ1-2; clone size: -; CDR3 length: 14; CDR3 protein: CASSGAEGARGYTF; CDR3 DNA: TGTGCCAGCTCGGGGGCCGAGGGGGCGCGTGGCTACACCTTC
D gene: TRBD2; V gene: TRBV3-1/TRBV3-2; J gene: TRBJ2-3; clone size: -; CDR3 length: 20; CDR3 protein: CASSLTRGLAAESYTDTQYF; CDR3 DNA: TGTGCCAGCAGCCTAACAAGGGGACTAGCGGCCGAATCTTACACAGATACGCAGTATTTT
D gene: -; V gene: TRBV5-5; J gene: TRBJ1-2; clone size: -; CDR3 length: 15; CDR3 protein: CASSPTSQANYGYTF; CDR3 DNA: TGTGCCAGCAGCCCGACTAGCCAGGCTAACTATGGCTACACCTTC
D gene: -; V gene: TRBV7-2; J gene: TRBJ1-5; clone size: -; CDR3 length: 15; CDR3 protein: CASSPDSDSNQPQHF; CDR3 DNA: TGTGCCAGCAGCCCGGACAGCGATAGCAATCAGCCCCAGCATTTT
D gene: TRBD2; V gene: TRBV14; J gene: TRBJ2-3; clone size: -; CDR3 length: 17; CDR3 protein: CASSQDGGSGARDTQYF; CDR3 DNA: TGTGCCAGCAGCCAAGATGGGGGTAGCGGGGCACGAGATACGCAGTATTTT
D gene: -; V gene: TRBV14; J gene: TRBJ2-7; clone size: -; CDR3 length: 16; CDR3 protein: CASSQDFAGGWHEQYF; CDR3 DNA: TGTGCCAGCAGCCAAGATTTCGCCGGAGGGTGGCACGAGCAGTACTTC
D gene: TRBD1; V gene: TRBV15; J gene: TRBJ1-3; clone size: -; CDR3 length: 17; CDR3 protein: CATSRDQIGTGRDTIYF; CDR3 DNA: TGTGCCACCAGCAGAGACCAGATCGGGACAGGGAGGGACACCATATATTTT
D gene: TRBD1; V gene: TRBV5-6; J gene: TRBJ1-2; clone size: -; CDR3 length: 16; CDR3 protein: CASSLAGQPGSYGYTF; CDR3 DNA: TGTGCCAGCAGCTTGGCGGGACAGCCTGGTAGCTATGGCTACACCTTC
D gene: -; V gene: TRBV7-2; J gene: TRBJ2-4; clone size: -; CDR3 length: 18; CDR3 protein: CATQLGQAFLLAKNIQYF; CDR3 DNA: TGTGCCACCCAACTGGGGCAGGCCTTCCTCCTAGCCAAAAACATTCAGTACTTC
D gene: -; V gene: TRBV6-1; J gene: TRBJ1-2; clone size: -; CDR3 length: 15; CDR3 protein: CASSETQGWVFGYTF; CDR3 DNA: TGTGCCAGCAGTGAAACTCAGGGCTGGGTTTTTGGCTACACCTTC
D gene: -; V gene: TRBV11-2; J gene: TRBJ1-2; clone size: -; CDR3 length: 15; CDR3 protein: CASSPVWAALYGYTF; CDR3 DNA: TGTGCCAGCAGCCCGGTCTGGGCAGCTCTCTATGGCTACACCTTC
D gene: TRBD1; V gene: TRBV6-2/TRBV6-3; J gene: TRBJ2-1; clone size: -; CDR3 length: 18; CDR3 protein: CASSPDRDQFWAYNEQFF; CDR3 DNA: TGTGCCAGCAGCCCGGACAGGGATCAATTTTGGGCCTACAATGAGCAGTTCTTC
D gene: -; V gene: TRBV11-2; J gene: TRBJ1-4; clone size: -; CDR3 length: 15; CDR3 protein: CASSLGGVPNEKLFF; CDR3 DNA: TGTGCCAGCAGCCTGGGGGGGGTGCCTAATGAAAAACTGTTTTTT
D gene: TRBD1; V gene: TRBV15; J gene: TRBJ1-1; clone size: many; CDR3 length: 15; CDR3 protein: CATSKDHGTGNEAFF; CDR3 DNA: TGTGCCACCAGCAAAGACCACGGGACAGGGAATGAAGCTTTCTTT
D gene: TRBD1; V gene: TRBV7-9; J gene: TRBJ2-1; clone size: -; CDR3 length: 11; CDR3 protein: CASSIDRGQFF; CDR3 DNA: TGTGCCAGCAGCATAGACAGGGGGCAGTTCTTC
D gene: -; V gene: TRBV5-1; J gene: TRBJ2-3; clone size: -; CDR3 length: 12; CDR3 protein: CASGGPTDTQYF; CDR3 DNA: TGCGCCAGCGGAGGTCCCACAGATACGCAGTATTTT
D gene: -; V gene: TRBV19; J gene: TRBJ2-1; clone size: few; CDR3 length: 13; CDR3 protein: CASASAIVPEQFF; CDR3 DNA: TGTGCCAGTGCTAGCGCTATTGTACCAGAGCAGTTCTTC
D gene: -; V gene: TRBV19; J gene: TRBJ2-7; clone size: -; CDR3 length: 13; CDR3 protein: CASSILQGNEQYF; CDR3 DNA: TGTGCCAGTAGTATCCTTCAGGGGAACGAGCAGTACTTC
D gene: TRBD1; V gene: TRBV2; J gene: TRBJ2-6; clone size: -; CDR3 length: 15; CDR3 protein: CASSHRGSGANVLTF; CDR3 DNA: TGTGCCAGCAGCCACAGGGGTAGTGGGGCCAACGTCCTGACTTTC
D gene: TRBD2; V gene: TRBV7-2; J gene: TRBJ2-5; clone size: -; CDR3 length: 18; CDR3 protein: CASSLVRTSGGTGETQYF; CDR3 DNA: TGTGCCAGCAGCTTAGTGAGGACTAGCGGGGGGACCGGGGAGACCCAGTACTTC
D gene: TRBD1; V gene: TRBV4-1; J gene: TRBJ2-4; clone size: -; CDR3 length: 17; CDR3 protein: CASSHAEGQGLLNIQYF; CDR3 DNA: TGCGCCAGCAGCCACGCCGAGGGACAGGGCCTTCTAAACATTCAGTACTTC
D gene: TRBD1; V gene: TRBV7-8; J gene: TRBJ1-2; clone size: -; CDR3 length: 14; CDR3 protein: CASSLGDSGYGYTF; CDR3 DNA: TGTGCCAGCAGCTTAGGGGACAGCGGCTATGGCTACACCTTC
D gene: TRBD1; V gene: TRBV7-6; J gene: TRBJ2-3; clone size: -; CDR3 length: 14; CDR3 protein: CASSRDRGTDTQYF; CDR3 DNA: TGTGCCAGCAGCCGGGACAGGGGGACAGATACGCAGTATTTT
D gene: -; V gene: TRBV5-6; J gene: TRBJ1-5; clone size: -; CDR3 length: 13; CDR3 protein: CASSLGYQQPQHF; CDR3 DNA: TGTGCCAGCAGCCTGGGGTATCAGCAGCCCCAGCATTTT
D gene: -; V gene: TRBV7-2; J gene: TRBJ1-6; clone size: -; CDR3 length: 13; CDR3 protein: CASSGAYNSPLHF; CDR3 DNA: TGTGCCAGCTCCGGTGCCTATAATTCACCCCTCCACTTT
D gene: -; V gene: TRBV7-2; J gene: TRBJ2-1; clone size: -; CDR3 length: 15; CDR3 protein: CASSPLANINNEQFF; CDR3 DNA: TGTGCCAGCAGCCCCCTAGCGAACATCAACAATGAGCAGTTCTTC
D gene: TRBD1; V gene: TRBV18; J gene: TRBJ2-7; clone size: -; CDR3 length: 13; CDR3 protein: CATARDRDPEQYF; CDR3 DNA: TGTGCCACCGCCCGGGACAGGGACCCCGAGCAGTACTTC
D gene: -; V gene: TRBV19; J gene: TRBJ1-4; clone size: -; CDR3 length: 12; CDR3 protein: CASSLGRRKLFF; CDR3 DNA: TGTGCCAGTAGTTTGGGGCGCCGAAAACTGTTTTTT
D gene: TRBD1; V gene: TRBV6-2/TRBV6-3; J gene: TRBJ1-2; clone size: few; CDR3 length: 15; CDR3 protein: CASSPTRGRSYGYTF; CDR3 DNA: TGTGCCAGCAGTCCAACCAGGGGGAGAAGCTATGGCTACACCTTC